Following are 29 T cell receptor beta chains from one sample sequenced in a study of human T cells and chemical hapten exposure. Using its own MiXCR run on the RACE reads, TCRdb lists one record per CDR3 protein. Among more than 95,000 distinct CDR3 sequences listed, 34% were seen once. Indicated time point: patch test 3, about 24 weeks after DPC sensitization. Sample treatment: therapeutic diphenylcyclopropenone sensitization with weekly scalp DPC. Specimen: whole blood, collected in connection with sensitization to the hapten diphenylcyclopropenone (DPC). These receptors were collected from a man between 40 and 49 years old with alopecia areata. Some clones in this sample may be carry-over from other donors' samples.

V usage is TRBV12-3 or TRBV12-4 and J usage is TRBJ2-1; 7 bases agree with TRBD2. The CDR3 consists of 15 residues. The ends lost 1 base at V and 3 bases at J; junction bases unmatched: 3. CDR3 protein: CASSLELAIYNEQFF. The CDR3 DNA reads TGTGCCAGCAGTTTAGAACTAGCGATCTACAATGAGCAGTTCTTC.

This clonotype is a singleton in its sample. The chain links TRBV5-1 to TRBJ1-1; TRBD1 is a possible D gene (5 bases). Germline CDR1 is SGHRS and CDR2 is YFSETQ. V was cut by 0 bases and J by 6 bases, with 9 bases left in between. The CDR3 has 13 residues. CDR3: CASSLAGRSEAFF. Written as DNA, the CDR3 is TGCGCCAGCAGCTTGGCAGGGAGGTCTGAAGCTTTCTTT.

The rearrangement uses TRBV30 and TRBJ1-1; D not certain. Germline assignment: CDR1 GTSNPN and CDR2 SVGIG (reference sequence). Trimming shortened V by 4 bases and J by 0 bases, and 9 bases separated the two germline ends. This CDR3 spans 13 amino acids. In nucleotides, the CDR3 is TGTGCCTGGACAGGAGACATGAACACTGAAGCTTTCTTT. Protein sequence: CAWTGDMNTEAFF.

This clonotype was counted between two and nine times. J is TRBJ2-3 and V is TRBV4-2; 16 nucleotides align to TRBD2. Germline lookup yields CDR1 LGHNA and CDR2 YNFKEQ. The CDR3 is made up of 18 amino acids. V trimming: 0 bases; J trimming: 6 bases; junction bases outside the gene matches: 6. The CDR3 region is CASSQDMGLAGGSDTQYF. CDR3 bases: TGTGCCAGCAGCCAAGATATGGGACTAGCGGGGGGGTCCGATACGCAGTATTTT.

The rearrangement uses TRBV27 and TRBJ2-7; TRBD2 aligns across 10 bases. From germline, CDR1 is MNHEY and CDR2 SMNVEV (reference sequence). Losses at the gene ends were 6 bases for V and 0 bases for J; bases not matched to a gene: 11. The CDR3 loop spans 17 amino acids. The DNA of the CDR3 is TGTGCCAGCAGCCCGGTTCTAGCGGGAGTCCACTCCTACGAGCAGTACTTC. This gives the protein CASSPVLAGVHSYEQYF.

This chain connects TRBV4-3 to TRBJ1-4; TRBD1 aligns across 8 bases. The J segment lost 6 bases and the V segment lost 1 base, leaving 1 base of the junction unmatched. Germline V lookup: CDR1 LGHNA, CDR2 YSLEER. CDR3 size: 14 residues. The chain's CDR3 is CASSQGTGHEKLFF. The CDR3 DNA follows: TGCGCCAGCAGCCAAGGGACAGGGCATGAAAAACTGTTTTTT.

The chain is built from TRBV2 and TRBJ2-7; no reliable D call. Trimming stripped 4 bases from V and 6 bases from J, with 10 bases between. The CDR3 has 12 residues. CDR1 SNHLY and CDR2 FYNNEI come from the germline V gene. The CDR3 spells CASSVFSGEQYV. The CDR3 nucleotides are TGTGCCAGCAGTGTTTTTAGTGGCGAGCAGTACGTC.

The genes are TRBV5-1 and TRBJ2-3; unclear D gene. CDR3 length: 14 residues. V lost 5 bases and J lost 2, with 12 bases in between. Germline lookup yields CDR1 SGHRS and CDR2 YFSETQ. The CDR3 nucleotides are TGCGCCAGCAGGTTTAATTTTGTCACAGATACGCAGTATTTT. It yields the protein CASRFNFVTDTQYF.

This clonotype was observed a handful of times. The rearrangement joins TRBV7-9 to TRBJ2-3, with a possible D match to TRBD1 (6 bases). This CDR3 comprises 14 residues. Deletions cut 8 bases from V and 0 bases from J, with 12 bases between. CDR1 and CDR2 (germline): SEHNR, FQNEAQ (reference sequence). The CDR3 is CASGWTASTDTQYF. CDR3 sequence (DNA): TGTGCCAGCGGATGGACAGCAAGCACAGATACGCAGTATTTT. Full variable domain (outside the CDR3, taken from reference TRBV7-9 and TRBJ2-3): DTGVSQNPRHKITKRGQNVTFRCDPISEHNRLYWYRQTLGQGPEFLTYFQNEAQLEKSRLLSDRFSAERPKGSFSTLEIQRTEQGDSAMYLCASGWTASTDTQYFGPGTRLTVL.

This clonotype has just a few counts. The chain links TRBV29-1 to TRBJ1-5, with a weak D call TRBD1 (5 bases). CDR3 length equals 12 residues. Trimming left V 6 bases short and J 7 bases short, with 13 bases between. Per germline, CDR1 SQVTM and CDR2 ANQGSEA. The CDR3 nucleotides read TGCAGCGTCGGGACTCAGGGCCAGCCCCAGCATTTT. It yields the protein CSVGTQGQPQHF.

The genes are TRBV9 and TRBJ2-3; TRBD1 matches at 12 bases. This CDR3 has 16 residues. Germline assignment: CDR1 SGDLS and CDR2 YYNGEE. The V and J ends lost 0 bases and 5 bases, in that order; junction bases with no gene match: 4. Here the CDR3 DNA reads TGTGCCAGCAGCGTAGTAGGGGACAGGGGGCAAGATACGCAGTATTTT. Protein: CASSVVGDRGQDTQYF.

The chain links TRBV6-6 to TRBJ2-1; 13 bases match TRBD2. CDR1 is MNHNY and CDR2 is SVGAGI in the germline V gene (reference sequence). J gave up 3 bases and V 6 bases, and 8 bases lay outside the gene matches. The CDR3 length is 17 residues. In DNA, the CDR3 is TGTGCCAGCAGGGAACGGACTAGCGGGAGATACTACAATGAGCAGTTCTTC. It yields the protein CASRERTSGRYYNEQFF.

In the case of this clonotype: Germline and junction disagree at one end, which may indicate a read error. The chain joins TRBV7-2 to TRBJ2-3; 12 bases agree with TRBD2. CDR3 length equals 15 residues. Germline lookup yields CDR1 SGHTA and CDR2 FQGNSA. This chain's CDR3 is CASSLAGGWSDTQYF. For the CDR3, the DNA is TGTGCCAGCAGCCTAGCGGGAGGGTGGTCAGATACGCAGTATTTT.

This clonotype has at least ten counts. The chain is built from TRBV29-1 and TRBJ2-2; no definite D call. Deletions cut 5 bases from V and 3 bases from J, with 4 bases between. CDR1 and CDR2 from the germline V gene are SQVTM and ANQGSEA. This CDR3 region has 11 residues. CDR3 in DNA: TGCAGCGTTCGCGACACCGGGGAGCTGTTTTTT. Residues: CSVRDTGELFF.

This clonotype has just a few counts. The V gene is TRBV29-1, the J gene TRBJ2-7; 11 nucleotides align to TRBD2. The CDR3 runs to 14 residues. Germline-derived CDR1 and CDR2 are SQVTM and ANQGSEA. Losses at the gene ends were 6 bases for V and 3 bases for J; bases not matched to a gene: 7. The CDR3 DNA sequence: TGCAGCGTCACAACTAGCGGGAGTTTCTACGAGCAGTACTTC. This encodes CSVTTSGSFYEQYF.

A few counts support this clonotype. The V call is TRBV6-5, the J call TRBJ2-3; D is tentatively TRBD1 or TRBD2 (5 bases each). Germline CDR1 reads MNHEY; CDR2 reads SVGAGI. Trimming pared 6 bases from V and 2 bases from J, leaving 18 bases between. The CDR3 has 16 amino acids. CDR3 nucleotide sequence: TGTGCCAGCAGCCGTACTGGGACCGATCTCACAGATACGCAGTATTTT. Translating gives CASSRTGTDLTDTQYF.

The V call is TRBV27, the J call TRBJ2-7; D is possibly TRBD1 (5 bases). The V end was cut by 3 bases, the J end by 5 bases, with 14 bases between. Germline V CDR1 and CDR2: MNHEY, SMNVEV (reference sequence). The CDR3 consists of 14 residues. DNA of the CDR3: TGTGCCAGCAGTTTGTGGGGCCAGGACGACGAGCAGTACTTC. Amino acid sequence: CASSLWGQDDEQYF.

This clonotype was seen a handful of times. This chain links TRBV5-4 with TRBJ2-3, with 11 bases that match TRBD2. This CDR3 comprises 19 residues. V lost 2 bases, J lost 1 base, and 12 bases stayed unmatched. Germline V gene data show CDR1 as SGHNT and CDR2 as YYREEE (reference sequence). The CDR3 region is CASSFPALAGVVGTDTQYF. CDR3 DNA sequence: TGTGCCAGCAGCTTTCCCGCACTAGCGGGAGTTGTGGGCACAGATACGCAGTATTTT. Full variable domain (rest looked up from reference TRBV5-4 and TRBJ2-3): ETGVTQSPTHLIKTRGQQVTLRCSSQSGHNTVSWYQQALGQGPQFIFQYYREEENGRGNFPPRFSGLQFPNYSSELNVNALELDDSALYLCASSFPALAGVVGTDTQYFGPGTRLTVL.

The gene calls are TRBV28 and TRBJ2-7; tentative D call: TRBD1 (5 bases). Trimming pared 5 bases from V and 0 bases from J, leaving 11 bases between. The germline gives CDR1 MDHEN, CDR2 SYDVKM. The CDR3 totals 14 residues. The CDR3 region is CASSRQMPSYEQYF. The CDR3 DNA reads TGTGCCAGCAGTAGACAGATGCCCTCCTACGAGCAGTACTTC.

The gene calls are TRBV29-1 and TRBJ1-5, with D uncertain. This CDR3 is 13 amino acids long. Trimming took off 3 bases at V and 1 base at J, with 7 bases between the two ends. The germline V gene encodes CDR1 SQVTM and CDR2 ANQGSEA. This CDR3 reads CSVEEGSNQPQHF. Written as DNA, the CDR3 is TGCAGCGTTGAGGAAGGGAGCAATCAGCCCCAGCATTTT.

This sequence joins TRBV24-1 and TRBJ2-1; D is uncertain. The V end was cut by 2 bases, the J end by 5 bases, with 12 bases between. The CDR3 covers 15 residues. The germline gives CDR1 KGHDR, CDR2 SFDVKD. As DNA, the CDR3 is TGTGCCACCAGTGATTCCCTACTCCTTAACAATGAGCAGTTCTTC. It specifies CATSDSLLLNNEQFF.

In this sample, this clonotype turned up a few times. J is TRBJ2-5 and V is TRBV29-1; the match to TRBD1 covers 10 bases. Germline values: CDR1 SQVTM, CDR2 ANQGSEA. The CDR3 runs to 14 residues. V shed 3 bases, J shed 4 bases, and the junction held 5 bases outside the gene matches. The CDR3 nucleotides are TGCAGCGTTGACTACCGGGACAGGGGAGAGACCCAGTACTTC. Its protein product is CSVDYRDRGETQYF.

CDR3: CSVSSGGSTGANVLTF. CDR3 DNA sequence: TGCAGCGTTTCCTCAGGGGGGAGTACTGGGGCCAACGTCCTGACTTTC. This chain connects TRBV29-1 to TRBJ2-6, with a weak D call TRBD1 (7 bases). CDR3 length: 16 amino acids. Germline V gene data show CDR1 as SQVTM and CDR2 as ANQGSEA. V lost 5 bases and J 2 bases, leaving 16 bases between the germline ends.

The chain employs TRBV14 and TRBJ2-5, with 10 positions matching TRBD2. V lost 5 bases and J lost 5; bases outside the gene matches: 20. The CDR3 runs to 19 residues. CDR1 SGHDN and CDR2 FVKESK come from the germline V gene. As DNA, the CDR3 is TGTGCCAGCAGCAAAGGGGCCCCTAGCGGGAGCCTCCGAGGGGAGACCCAGTACTTC. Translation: CASSKGAPSGSLRGETQYF.

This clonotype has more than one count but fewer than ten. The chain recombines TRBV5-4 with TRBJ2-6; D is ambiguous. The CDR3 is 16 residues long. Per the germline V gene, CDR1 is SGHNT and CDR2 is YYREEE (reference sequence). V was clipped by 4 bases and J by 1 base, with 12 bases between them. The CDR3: CASSLGYGSGANVLTF. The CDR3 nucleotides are TGTGCCAGCAGCCTGGGGTACGGGTCTGGGGCCAACGTCCTGACTTTC.

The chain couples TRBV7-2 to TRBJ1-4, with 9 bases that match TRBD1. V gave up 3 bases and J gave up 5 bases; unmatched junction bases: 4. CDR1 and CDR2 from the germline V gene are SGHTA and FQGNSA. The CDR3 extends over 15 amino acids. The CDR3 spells CASSLGQGRNEKLFF. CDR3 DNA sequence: TGTGCCAGCAGCTTGGGACAGGGAAGGAATGAAAAACTGTTTTTT.

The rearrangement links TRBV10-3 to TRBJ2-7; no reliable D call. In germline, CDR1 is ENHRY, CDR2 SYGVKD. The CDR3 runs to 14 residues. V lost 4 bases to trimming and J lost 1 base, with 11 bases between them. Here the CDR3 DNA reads TGTGCCATCAGTGCCTTAACTACATCCTACGAGCAGTACTTC. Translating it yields CAISALTTSYEQYF.

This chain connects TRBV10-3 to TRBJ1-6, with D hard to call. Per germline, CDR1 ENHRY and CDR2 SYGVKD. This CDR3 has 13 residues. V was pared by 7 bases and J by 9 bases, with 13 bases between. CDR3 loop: CAITREPSSPLHF. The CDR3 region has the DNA TGTGCCATCACTAGGGAACCCTCTTCACCCCTCCACTTT.

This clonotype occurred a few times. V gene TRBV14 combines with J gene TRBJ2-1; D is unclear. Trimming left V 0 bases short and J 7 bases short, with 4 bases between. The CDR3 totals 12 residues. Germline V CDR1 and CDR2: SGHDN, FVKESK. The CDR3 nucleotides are TGTGCCAGCAGCCAAGATGGGAATGAGCAGTTCTTC. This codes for CASSQDGNEQFF.